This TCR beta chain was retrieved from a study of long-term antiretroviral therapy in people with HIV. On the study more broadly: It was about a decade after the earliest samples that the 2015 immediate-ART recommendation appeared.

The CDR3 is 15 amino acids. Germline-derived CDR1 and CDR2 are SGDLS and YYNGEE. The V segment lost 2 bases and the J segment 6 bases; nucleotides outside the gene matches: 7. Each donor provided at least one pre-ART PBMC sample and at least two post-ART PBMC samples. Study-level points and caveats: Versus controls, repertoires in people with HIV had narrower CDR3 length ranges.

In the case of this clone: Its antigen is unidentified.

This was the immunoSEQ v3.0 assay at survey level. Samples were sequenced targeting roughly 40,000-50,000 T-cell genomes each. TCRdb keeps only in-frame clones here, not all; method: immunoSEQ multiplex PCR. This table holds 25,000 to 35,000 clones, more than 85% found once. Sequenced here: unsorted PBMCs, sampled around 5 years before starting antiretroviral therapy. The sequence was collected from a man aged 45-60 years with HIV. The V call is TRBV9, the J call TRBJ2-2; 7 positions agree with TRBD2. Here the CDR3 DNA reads TGTGCCAGCAGCGTTAGGACTAGAGCGGCCGGGGAGCTGTTTTTT. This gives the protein CASSVRTRAAGELFF.